This is a list of T cell receptor beta chains from one sample in a study of cytomegalovirus exposure and HLA in healthy donors. Clones were read by immunoSEQ multiplex PCR, and TCRdb kept only the in-frame ones, dropping some. The table records approximately 61,000 clones, around 61% of them present only once. Sequencing was performed on PBMCs. All receptors derive from a woman aged 45-65 years in good health and CMV-seronegative. CDR3s include the opening cysteine and the closing phenylalanine or tryptophan. Each record gives: D gene, J gene, clone size, V gene, CDR3 protein, CDR3 DNA. The D gene is left open where the match is weak. The size of a clone is reported for some rows only, either as once, few or many, or as a class for expanded clones.

>-|TRBJ1-1|-|TRBV5-6
CASSFSLMNTEAFF
TGTGCCAGCAGCTTTAGCCTCATGAACACTGAAGCTTTCTTT
>TRBD1|TRBJ1-2|-|TRBV10-2
CASRPYRGANYGYTF
TGCGCCAGCAGACCTTACAGGGGTGCTAACTATGGCTACACCTTC
>TRBD2|TRBJ2-7|-|TRBV7-9
CASSSGREASYEQYF
TGTGCCAGCAGCTCCGGGCGGGAGGCGTCTTACGAGCAGTACTTC
>TRBD1|TRBJ2-7|-|TRBV30
CAWSRGWDSRTYEQYF
TGTGCCTGGTCCCGAGGGTGGGACAGCCGAACCTACGAGCAGTACTTC
>TRBD2|TRBJ2-5|-|TRBV7-8
CASSLTVVAGSKRGTETQYF
TGTGCCAGCAGCTTAACGGTCGTTGCGGGGTCCAAGCGGGGCACAGAGACCCAGTACTTC
>TRBD1|TRBJ1-2|few|TRBV29-1
CSARTGDYGYTF
TGCAGCGCCAGGACAGGGGACTATGGCTACACCTTC
>-|TRBJ2-7|-|TRBV5-6
CASSLWMQGSEQYF
TGTGCCAGCAGCTTGTGGATGCAGGGGAGCGAGCAGTACTTC
>TRBD2|TRBJ2-1|-|TRBV5-1
CASSFGGRAFYNEQFF
TGCGCCAGCAGCTTCGGCGGGAGGGCATTTTACAATGAGCAGTTCTTC
>TRBD2|TRBJ2-1|-|TRBV15
CATSSSLIAGEYNEQFF
TGTGCCACCAGCAGTTCCCTCATAGCGGGAGAATATAATGAGCAGTTCTTC
>-|TRBJ2-1|-|TRBV4-2
CASSQEGRIYNEQFF
TGTGCCAGCAGCCAAGAGGGCAGGATATACAATGAGCAGTTCTTC
>TRBD2|TRBJ2-5|-|TRBV5-6
CASSKSLAGEETQYF
TGTGCCAGCAGCAAGAGTCTAGCGGGAGAGGAGACCCAGTACTTC
>-|TRBJ1-1|-|TRBV2
CARGNRMNTEAFF
TGTGCCCGGGGGAACAGAATGAACACTGAAGCTTTCTTT
>TRBD1|TRBJ1-1|-|TRBV5-1
CASSPTGGGVTEAFF
TGCGCCAGCAGCCCGACAGGGGGGGGTGTCACTGAAGCTTTCTTT
>TRBD1|TRBJ2-4|-|TRBV5-1
CASSLGQRTGGRENIQYF
TGCGCCAGCAGCCTGGGACAGAGGACAGGGGGCAGAGAAAACATTCAGTACTTC
>-|TRBJ2-7|-|TRBV7-9
CASSLLGGTYEQYF
TGTGCCAGCAGCCTTCTAGGGGGAACCTACGAGCAGTACTTC
>-|TRBJ2-7|few|TRBV19
CASSRTDSNEQYF
TGTGCCAGTAGCCGGACGGACTCCAACGAGCAGTACTTC
>-|TRBJ1-2|-|TRBV6-1
CASPGGGGGYGYTF
TGTGCCAGCCCGGGCGGGGGCGGGGGCTATGGCTACACCTTC
>TRBD1|TRBJ2-3|-|TRBV29-1
CSGGTGSSADTQYF
TGCAGCGGAGGGACAGGGAGTAGCGCAGATACGCAGTATTTT
>-|TRBJ1-4|few|TRBV7-6
CASSRGTASTNEKLFF
TGTGCCAGCAGCCGGGGGACCGCTTCAACTAATGAAAAACTGTTTTTT
>-|TRBJ1-5|-|TRBV5-1
CASSPRGGGETQHF
TGCGCCAGCAGCCCACGGGGAGGAGGGGAGACCCAGCATTTT
>TRBD2|TRBJ2-2|once|TRBV5-1
CASSFGLAGTYTGELFF
TGCGCCAGCAGCTTCGGACTAGCGGGGACTTACACCGGGGAGCTGTTTTTT
>-|TRBJ1-1|-|TRBV29-1
CSAASEFRGSAFF
TGCAGCGCTGCGTCGGAGTTTAGGGGGTCGGCTTTCTTT
>-|TRBJ1-1|-|TRBV7-9
CASSFRERGDTEAFF
TGTGCCAGCAGCTTCCGGGAACGGGGTGACACTGAAGCTTTCTTT
>TRBD2|TRBJ2-7|-|TRBV6-6
CASSWTSSGSNEQYF
TGTGCCAGCAGTTGGACTTCTAGCGGGAGCAACGAGCAGTACTTC
>-|TRBJ1-3|-|TRBV2
CASREFSGNTIYF
TGTGCGAGTAGAGAGTTCTCTGGAAACACCATATATTTT
>-|TRBJ2-7|-|TRBV7-9
CATQAGAPTNDQAPYEQYF
TGTGCCACCCAAGCAGGGGCCCCTACGAACGACCAGGCACCTTACGAGCAGTACTTC